The source of this TCR beta chain is a study of cytomegalovirus exposure and HLA in healthy donors. About the research overall: Inside one of the first data releases sat around 77 million unique TCRs taken from HLA-typed donors.

Study-level results: The study carried out a later analysis of TCR beta sequences. It associated some 18,000 of them with specific HLA alleles at a false discovery rate of 0.05.

V lost 11 bases to trimming and J lost 0 bases, with 14 bases between them. This CDR3 spans 14 amino acids. From germline, CDR1 is MNHEY and CDR2 SMNVEV (reference sequence). Use of 60 Vbeta and 13 Jbeta primers characterized the PCR. In the authors' workflow: As a later analysis found, there were tens of millions of unique TCR beta chains, of which roughly 11 million were shared. TCRdb's table, derived via immunoSEQ multiplex PCR, lists solely in-frame clones and lacks some. V and J calls and clone size come straight from that table; D and trimming were deduced from the DNA. The sample has 210,000 or so clones, around 84% seen once. About this clone itself: Its antigen is as yet unknown.

The sample comprised PBMCs. V gene TRBV27 combines with J gene TRBJ2-1; TRBD2 is a possible D gene (7 bases). This clonotype was obtained from a girl aged 2 to 9 in good health and CMV-seronegative. The CDR3 loop reads CAGRGATSYNEQFF. The CDR3 DNA sequence: TGTGCCGGCCGGGGGGCCACCTCCTACAATGAGCAGTTCTTC.